This TCR beta chain originates from a study of cytomegalovirus exposure and HLA in healthy donors. The CDR3 covers 13 residues. The germline V gene has CDR1 MNHNS and CDR2 SASEGT. V shed 8 bases, J shed 6 bases, and the junction held 6 bases outside the gene matches. Both 60 Vbeta primers and 13 Jbeta primers went into the PCR. Method: immunoSEQ multiplex PCR; TCRdb's copy keeps in-frame clones and lacks some. Among fewer than 130,000 clones listed, about 80% were seen once. Findings and caveats of the study: Per a later analysis, HLA-associated TCR beta chains showed more clonal expansion than other, equally common TCR beta chains. There were a few CMV-associated chains whose specificity for CMV antigens was confirmed in vitro. A later look showed TCR association rates differing by HLA locus, highest for DRB1 and lowest for HLA-C.

Remarks on this clone: No antigen is known for it.

The source is a woman aged 55-69 years in good health and CMV-seropositive. The sample comprised PBMCs. This chain joins TRBV6-1 and TRBJ1-5; 8 bases align to TRBD1. The CDR3 nucleotides read TGTGCCAGCGAAGGGACAGGAAGTCAGCCCCAGCATTTT. Translating gives CASEGTGSQPQHF.